Shown below are 6 T cell receptor beta chains from a single sample sequenced in a study of blood T cell repertoires in COVID-19. The table came from immunoSEQ multiplex PCR; TCRdb's copy has only in-frame clones and leaves some out. Among 150,000 to 200,000 clones listed, over 60% were seen once. Input material: peripheral blood. The receptors were sampled from a woman aged 70-85 years with acute or convalescent COVID-19.

The J gene is TRBJ1-2, the V gene TRBV6-1; D remains unclear. V lost 4 bases and J 2 bases, leaving 8 bases between the germline ends. CDR1 MNHNS and CDR2 SASEGT come from the germline V gene. CDR3 length: 13 amino acids. CDR3 sequence reads: CASSVAANYGYTF. Here the CDR3 DNA reads TGTGCCAGCAGTGTAGCAGCGAACTATGGCTACACCTTC.

The chain recombines TRBV2 with TRBJ1-1; the match to TRBD1 covers 7 bases. Trimming at V came to 1 base and at J to 1 base, leaving 18 bases not matched to a gene. The CDR3 covers 20 residues. Germline V gene data show CDR1 as SNHLY and CDR2 as FYNNEI. The CDR3 loop is CASSEDPRTGGQSRNTEAFF. In nucleotides, the CDR3 is TGTGCCAGCAGTGAAGACCCCCGGACAGGAGGGCAAAGCAGGAACACTGAAGCTTTCTTT.

This clone appeared once. In nucleotides, the CDR3 is TGTGCCAGCTCAGGGGGATCGGACGAGACCCAGTACTTC. This encodes CASSGGSDETQYF. The rearrangement joins TRBV7-2 to TRBJ2-5, with 7 bases matching TRBD1. The CDR3 loop spans 13 amino acids. V trimming: 8 bases; J trimming: 5 bases; junction bases outside the gene matches: 8. Germline CDR1 and CDR2: SGHTA and FQGNSA.

The chain recombines TRBV7-9 with TRBJ2-2, with unresolved D. V was pared by 1 base and J by 8 bases, with 11 bases between. This CDR3 is built from 14 residues. The germline gives CDR1 SEHNR, CDR2 FQNEAQ (reference sequence). The CDR3 coding sequence is TGTGCCAGCAGCTTAGGTCCGGGTTCGGGGGAGCTGTTTTTT. It yields the protein CASSLGPGSGELFF.

The rearrangement uses TRBV6-6 and TRBJ1-2; D gene ambiguous. V was trimmed by 2 bases and J by 4 bases, leaving 8 bases between them. This CDR3 is built from 13 residues. The V gene's germline CDR1 is MNHNY and CDR2 SVGAGI (reference sequence). CDR3 nucleotide sequence: TGTGCCAGCAGTTACGTAGCGGGCTATGGCTACACCTTC. Protein sequence: CASSYVAGYGYTF.

This chain uses TRBV11-2 with TRBJ1-4; D gene ambiguous. The V gene lost 7 bases and the J gene lost 7 bases, with 16 bases spanning the gap. This CDR3 contains 14 residues. Per the germline V gene, CDR1 is SGHAT and CDR2 is FQNNGV. In DNA, the CDR3 is TGTGCCAGCACCCACTTGGGCGAAAGTGAAAAACTGTTTTTT. Amino acids: CASTHLGESEKLFF.